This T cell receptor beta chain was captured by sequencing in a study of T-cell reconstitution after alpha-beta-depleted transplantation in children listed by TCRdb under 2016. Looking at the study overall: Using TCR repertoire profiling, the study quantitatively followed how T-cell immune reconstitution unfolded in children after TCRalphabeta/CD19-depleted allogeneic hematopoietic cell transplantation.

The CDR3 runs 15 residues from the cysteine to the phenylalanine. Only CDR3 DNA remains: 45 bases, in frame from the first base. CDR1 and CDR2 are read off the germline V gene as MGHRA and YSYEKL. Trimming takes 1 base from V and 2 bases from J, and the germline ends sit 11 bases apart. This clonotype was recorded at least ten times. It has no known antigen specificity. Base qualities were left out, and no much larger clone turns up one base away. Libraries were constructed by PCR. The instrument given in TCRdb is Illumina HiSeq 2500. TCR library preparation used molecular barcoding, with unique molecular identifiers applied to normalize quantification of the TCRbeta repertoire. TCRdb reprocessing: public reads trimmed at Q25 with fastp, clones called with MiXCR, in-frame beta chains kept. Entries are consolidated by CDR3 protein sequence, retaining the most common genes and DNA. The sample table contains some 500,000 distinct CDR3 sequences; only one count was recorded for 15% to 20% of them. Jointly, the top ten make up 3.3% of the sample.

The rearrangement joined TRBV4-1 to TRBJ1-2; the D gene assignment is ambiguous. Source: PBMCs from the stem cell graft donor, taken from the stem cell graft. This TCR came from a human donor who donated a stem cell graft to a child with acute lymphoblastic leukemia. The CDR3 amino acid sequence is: CASSQVSDRNYGYTF. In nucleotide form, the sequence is TGCGCCAGCAGCCAAGTGTCGGACCGCAACTATGGCTACACCTTC.